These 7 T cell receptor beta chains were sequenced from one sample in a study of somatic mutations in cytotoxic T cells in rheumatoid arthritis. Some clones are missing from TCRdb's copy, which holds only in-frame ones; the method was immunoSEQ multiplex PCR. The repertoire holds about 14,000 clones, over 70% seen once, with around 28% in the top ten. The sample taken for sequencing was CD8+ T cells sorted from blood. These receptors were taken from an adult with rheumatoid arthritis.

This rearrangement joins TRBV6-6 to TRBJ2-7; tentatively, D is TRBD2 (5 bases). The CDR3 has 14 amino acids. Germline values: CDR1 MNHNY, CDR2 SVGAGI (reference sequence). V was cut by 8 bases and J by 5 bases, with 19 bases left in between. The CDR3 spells CASQPGSGFNEQYF. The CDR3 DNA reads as TGTGCCAGCCAACCCGGGTCGGGGTTCAACGAGCAGTACTTC.

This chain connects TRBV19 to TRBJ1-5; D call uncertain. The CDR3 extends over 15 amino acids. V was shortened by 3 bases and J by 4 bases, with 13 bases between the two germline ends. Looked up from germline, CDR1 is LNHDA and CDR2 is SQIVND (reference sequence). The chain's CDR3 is CASSIRELWNQPQHF. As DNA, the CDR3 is TGTGCCAGTAGTATTAGGGAGTTATGGAATCAGCCCCAGCATTTT.

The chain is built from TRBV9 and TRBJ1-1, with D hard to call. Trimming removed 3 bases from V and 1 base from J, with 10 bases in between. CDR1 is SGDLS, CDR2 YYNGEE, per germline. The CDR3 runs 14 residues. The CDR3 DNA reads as TGTGCCAGCAGCGGTTGGGAGGGGAACACTGAAGCTTTCTTT. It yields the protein CASSGWEGNTEAFF.

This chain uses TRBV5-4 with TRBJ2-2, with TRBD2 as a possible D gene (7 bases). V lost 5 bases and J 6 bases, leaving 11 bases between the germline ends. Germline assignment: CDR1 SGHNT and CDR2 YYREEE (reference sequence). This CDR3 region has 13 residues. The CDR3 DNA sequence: TGTGCCAGCAGAGGGGGGGTAGCCGGGGAGCTGTTTTTT. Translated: CASRGGVAGELFF.

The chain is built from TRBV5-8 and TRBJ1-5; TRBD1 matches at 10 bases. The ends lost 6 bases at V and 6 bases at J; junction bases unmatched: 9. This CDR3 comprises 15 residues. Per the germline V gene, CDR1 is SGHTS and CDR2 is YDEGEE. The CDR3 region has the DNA TGTGCCAGCACCGTGGGACAGGGGTCTGGTCAGCCCCAGCATTTT. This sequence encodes CASTVGQGSGQPQHF.

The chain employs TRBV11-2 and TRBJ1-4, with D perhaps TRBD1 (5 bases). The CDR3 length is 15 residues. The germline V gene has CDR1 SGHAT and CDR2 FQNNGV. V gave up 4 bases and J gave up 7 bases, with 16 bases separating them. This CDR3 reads CASSSGQGHGEKLFF. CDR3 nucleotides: TGTGCCAGCAGCTCCGGACAAGGCCACGGTGAAAAACTGTTTTTT.

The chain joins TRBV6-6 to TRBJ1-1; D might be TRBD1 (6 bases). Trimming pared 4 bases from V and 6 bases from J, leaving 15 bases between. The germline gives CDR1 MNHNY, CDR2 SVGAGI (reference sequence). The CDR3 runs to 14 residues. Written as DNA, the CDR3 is TGTGCCAGCAGTTGGACAGCCGGAGGGTCTGAAGCTTTCTTT. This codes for CASSWTAGGSEAFF.